Listed below are T cell receptor beta chains from one sample, sequenced in a study of tumor-infiltrating lymphocytes in primary liver carcinoma. TCRdb reanalysed the multiplex PCR reads using MiXCR and keeps one entry per CDR3 protein. The sample records 95,000 to 150,000 distinct CDR3 sequences, around 65% being singletons. Sequenced input: tumor-adjacent normal liver tissue. The source of these receptors is an older woman with primary liver carcinoma and hepatitis B virus infection. Both conserved end residues are part of each CDR3. The D gene is left open where the match is weak. The listing skips clone size in some rows; elsewhere it reads once, few, many or a size class.

TRBJ1-1 TRBV29-1 - - TGCAGCGTTAGTCCAAGTAACACTGAAGCTATCTTT CSVSPSNTEAIF
TRBJ1-2 TRBV28 - - TGTGTCAGCACCAAATTTCGGGGCTACACCTTC CVSTKFRGYTF
TRBJ2-6 TRBV4-1 - - TGCGCCAGCAACCAAGTGGAGGATGGGGCCAACGCCCTGACTTTC CASNQVEDGANALTF
TRBJ1-1 TRBV5-1 - many TGCGCCAGCAGCTTGGGTGCAGCCACCGAAGCTTTCTTT CASSLGAATEAFF
TRBJ2-1 TRBV6-5 TRBD2 many TGTGCCAGCAGCTCTCGCCCCCCTACTAGCGGGAAAAGCAATGAGCAGTTCTTC CASSSRPPTSGKSNEQFF
TRBJ2-7 TRBV6-5 - - TGTGCCATCAGTACCCTCCATCAGGGTTACGAGCAGTCCTTC CAISTLHQGYEQSF
TRBJ2-1 TRBV19 TRBD1 - TGTGCCAGTACCAAACGAACTCCCGGGACAGGGCACAATGAGCAGTTCTTC CASTKRTPGTGHNEQFF
TRBJ2-3 TRBV14 - few TGTGCCAGCAGCCGTCAGTTCACAGATATGCAGTATTTT CASSRQFTDMQYF
TRBJ2-1 TRBV12-3/TRBV12-4 TRBD2 - TGTGACAGCACCGAAGTAGCGGGACATGAGCAGTTTTTC CDSTEVAGHEQFF
TRBJ2-4 TRBV6-5 - - TGTGCCAGCAGTTCCCGTGGACAGATTTCAGTCAAAAACATTCAGTACTTC CASSSRGQISVKNIQYF
TRBJ2-5 TRBV6-1 - many TGTGCCAGCAGTGAAGCCTGGGTAGCGGCAGTAGAGACCCAGTACTTC CASSEAWVAAVETQYF
TRBJ2-1 TRBV12-3/TRBV12-4 - many TGTGCCAGCAGAACGGACTGGAATGAGCAGTTCTTC CASRTDWNEQFF
TRBJ2-2 TRBV29-1 TRBD2 - TGCAGCTTAGGGACTAGCGCCGCCGGGGAGCTGTTTTTT CSLGTSAAGELFF
TRBJ2-1 TRBV11-2 TRBD2 few TGTGCTAGCAGCTGGACTAGTGGTGGTGAGCAATCCTTC CASSWTSGGEQSF
TRBJ2-3 TRBV30 - few TGTGCCTGGAGTGATAGCGTGACGATCACAGATACGCAGTATTTT CAWSDSVTITDTQYF
TRBJ2-7 TRBV20-1 - - TGCAGAGCCACAACTGATGAGCAGTACTTC CRATTDEQYF
TRBJ1-1 TRBV6-2/TRBV6-3 - - TGTGCCAGCTCTTTCTTACAGGGAGGCACTGAAGCTTTATTT CASSFLQGGTEALF
TRBJ2-7 TRBV20-1 TRBD2 - TGCAGTGCTCCCCGGACTAGCGGGTTATCCTACGAGCAGTACTTC CSAPRTSGLSYEQYF
TRBJ1-2 TRBV11-2 - medium-sized - CASSLFAQGNTF
TRBJ2-7 TRBV4-1 TRBD1 - TGCGCCAGCAGCCAAGGGACAGGTGGGGAATACGAGCAATGCTTC CASSQGTGGEYEQCF
TRBJ2-1 TRBV20-1 TRBD2 - TGCAGTACTACTTGGACTAGCTTATACAATGAGCAGTTCTTC CSTTWTSLYNEQFF
TRBJ2-3 TRBV7-8 TRBD2 many TGTGCCAGCAGCTTAGTAGGTTGGCTAGCGGGAGACAGGGGACACACAGATACGCAGTATTTT CASSLVGWLAGDRGHTDTQYF
TRBJ2-7 TRBV11-2 - - TGTGCCGGCAGCTTCACCCAAGGATCCTACGAGCAGTACTTC CAGSFTQGSYEQYF
TRBJ2-2 TRBV4-1 TRBD2 - TGCGCCAGCAGCCACACTCTGGGCGGGAGGGGGAACACCAGGGAGCTGTTTTTT CASSHTLGGRGNTRELFF
TRBJ2-3 TRBV11-2 - once TGTGCCAGCAGCTCGACCCGAGGAGATACACAGTACTTT CASSSTRGDTQYF
TRBJ2-7 TRBV29-1 - - TGCAGAGCGGCGAGGGGGGTTCCCTACGAGCAGTACTTC CRAARGVPYEQYF
TRBJ2-7 TRBV4-2 - - TGTGCTAGCAGCCAGTCCCAGAGGGATGCTACCTACGAGCAGTACTTC CASSQSQRDATYEQYF
TRBJ2-7 TRBV11-2 TRBD1 - TGTGCCAGCCCCATTAAAAGACAGGGGGGCGAGCAGTACTTC CASPIKRQGGEQYF
TRBJ2-1 TRBV5-6 - - TGTGCCAGCAGCTCCCTGAATAGGACGACCAATGAGCAGTTCTTC CASSSLNRTTNEQFF
TRBJ1-1 TRBV11-2 - - TGTGCCAGCTACTTAGAGCGGGTGCGGCGAGCTTTCTTT CASYLERVRRAFF
TRBJ2-7 TRBV12-3/TRBV12-4 - - TGTGCCAGCCCAAGTAATCGGGGGACCTACGAGCAGTACTTC CASPSNRGTYEQYF
TRBJ2-3 TRBV29-1 - - TGCAGCGTTGACGGCAGCACAGATACGAAGTATTTT CSVDGSTDTKYF
TRBJ2-7 TRBV29-1 - - TGCAGTGTTGTTGGACAGACCTACGAGGAGTACTTC CSVVGQTYEEYF
TRBJ2-3 TRBV5-6 - - TGTACCAGCAGCTTGCGGCCAGATATGCAGTATTTT CTSSLRPDMQYF
TRBJ1-1 TRBV12-3/TRBV12-4 - - TGTGCCAGCGCCCTAGGGACTAAACAGAACACTGAAGCTTTCTTT CASALGTKQNTEAFF
TRBJ1-4 TRBV11-2 - - TGTGCCAGCAGCGCGCTAGGGGGAGGTAATGAAAAACTGTCTTTT CASSALGGGNEKLSF
TRBJ2-5 TRBV6-5 TRBD2 - TGTGCTAGCAATTACGAAGGACTAGCGGGATCAACCCAGAACTTC CASNYEGLAGSTQNF
TRBJ2-1 TRBV12-3/TRBV12-4 TRBD2 - TGTACCAGCAGCACACTAGCGGGGGCGGGCAATGAGCAGTTCTTC CTSSTLAGAGNEQFF
TRBJ2-7 TRBV12-3/TRBV12-4 TRBD1 many TGTGCCAGCACCCAGACAGGGGAAAAGCAGTACTTC CASTQTGEKQYF
TRBJ2-7 TRBV6-2/TRBV6-3 TRBD1 - TGTGCCAGCAGCCCCGGGACAGGGGTCGACGATCAGTACTTC CASSPGTGVDDQYF
TRBJ1-1 TRBV7-8 - many TGTGCCAGCAGCTTATTTGGTGTGAACACTGAAGCTTTCTTT CASSLFGVNTEAFF
TRBJ2-3 TRBV11-2 - few TGTGCCAGCGGCTTCCCATTCGCGGCAGATATGCAGTGTTTT CASGFPFAADMQCF
TRBJ2-2 TRBV29-1 - once TGCAGCGCAAGAGGGCTTCTGAACACCGGGGAGCTGTTTTTC CSARGLLNTGELFF
TRBJ2-5 TRBV29-1 - - TGCAGAGTTGTGCGGGACATCCAAGAGACCCAGTACTTC CRVVRDIQETQYF
TRBJ2-5 TRBV11-2 - - TGTACCAGCAACTACTCCCGTGGTTCCGGGAGAGAGACCCAGTACTTC CTSNYSRGSGRETQYF
TRBJ2-1 TRBV24-1 TRBD2 - TGTGCCACCGCGCGGGAGAGCTCCTACAATGAGCAGTTCTTC CATARESSYNEQFF
TRBJ2-7 TRBV28 - - TGTGCCAGTGCCCGACTGGGCACCTACGAGCAGTACTTC CASARLGTYEQYF
TRBJ2-1 TRBV4-2 - - TGTGCCAGTAGCCGAGCCAAGGGATTAGCGGCCAATGAGCAGTTCTTC CASSRAKGLAANEQFF
TRBJ2-1 TRBV4-1 TRBD2 - TGCGCCAGCAGCCGAGAGATTAGCGGGGATGTCAATGAGCAGTTCTTC CASSREISGDVNEQFF
TRBJ1-5 TRBV29-1 - - TGCAGCGTTGAGTTTCCGGACGATGGCCTCATCGTCCAGCATTTT CSVEFPDDGLIVQHF